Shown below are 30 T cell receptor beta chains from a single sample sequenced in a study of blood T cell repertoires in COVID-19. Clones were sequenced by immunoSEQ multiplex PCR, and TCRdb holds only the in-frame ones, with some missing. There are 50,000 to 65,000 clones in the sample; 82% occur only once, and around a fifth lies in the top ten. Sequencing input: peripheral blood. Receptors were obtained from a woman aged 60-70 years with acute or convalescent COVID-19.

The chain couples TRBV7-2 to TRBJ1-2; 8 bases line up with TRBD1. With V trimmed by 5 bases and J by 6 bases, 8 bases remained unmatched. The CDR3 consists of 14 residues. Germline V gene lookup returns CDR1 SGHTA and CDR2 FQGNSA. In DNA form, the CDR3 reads TGTGCCAGCAGCCCAGGACAGGGAATCAATGGCTACACCTTC. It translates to CASSPGQGINGYTF.

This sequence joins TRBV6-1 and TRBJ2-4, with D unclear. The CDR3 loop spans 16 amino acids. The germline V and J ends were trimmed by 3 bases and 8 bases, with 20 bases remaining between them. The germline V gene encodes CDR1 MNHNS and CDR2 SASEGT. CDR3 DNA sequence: TGTGCCAGCAGTGAGGCGCCGTTTGAGGTTCGTGACATTCAGTACTTC. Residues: CASSEAPFEVRDIQYF.

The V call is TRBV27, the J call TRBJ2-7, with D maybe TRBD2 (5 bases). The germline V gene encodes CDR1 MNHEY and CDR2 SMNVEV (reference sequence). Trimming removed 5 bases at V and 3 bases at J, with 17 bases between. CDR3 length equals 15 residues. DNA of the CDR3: TGTGCCAGCAGTCTGGCTTGGGGAGTCGGCTACGAGCAGTACTTC. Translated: CASSLAWGVGYEQYF.

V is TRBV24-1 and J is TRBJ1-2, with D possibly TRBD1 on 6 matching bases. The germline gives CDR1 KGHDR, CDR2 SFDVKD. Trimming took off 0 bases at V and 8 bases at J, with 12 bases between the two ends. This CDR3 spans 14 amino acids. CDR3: CATSDLKGQGGYTF. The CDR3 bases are TGTGCCACCAGTGATTTGAAGGGGCAGGGGGGCTACACCTTC.

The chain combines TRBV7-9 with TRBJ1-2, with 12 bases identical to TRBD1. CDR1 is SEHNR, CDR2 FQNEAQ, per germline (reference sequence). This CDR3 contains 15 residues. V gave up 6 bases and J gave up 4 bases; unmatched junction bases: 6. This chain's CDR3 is CASSRPGQGAYGYTF. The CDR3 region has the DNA TGTGCCAGCAGTCGTCCGGGACAGGGGGCCTATGGCTACACCTTC.

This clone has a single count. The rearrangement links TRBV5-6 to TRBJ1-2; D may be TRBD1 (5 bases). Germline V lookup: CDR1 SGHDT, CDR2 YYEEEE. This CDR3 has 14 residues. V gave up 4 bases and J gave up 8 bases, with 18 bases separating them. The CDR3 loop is CASSPRGRDSGYTF. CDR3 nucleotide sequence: TGTGCCAGCAGCCCCCGGGGCAGGGACTCCGGCTACACCTTC.

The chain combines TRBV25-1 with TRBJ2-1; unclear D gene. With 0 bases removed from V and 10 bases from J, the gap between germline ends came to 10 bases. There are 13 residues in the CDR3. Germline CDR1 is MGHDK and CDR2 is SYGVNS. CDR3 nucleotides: TGTGCCAGCAGTGAATATACGCTTAGAGAGCAGTTCTTC. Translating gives CASSEYTLREQFF.

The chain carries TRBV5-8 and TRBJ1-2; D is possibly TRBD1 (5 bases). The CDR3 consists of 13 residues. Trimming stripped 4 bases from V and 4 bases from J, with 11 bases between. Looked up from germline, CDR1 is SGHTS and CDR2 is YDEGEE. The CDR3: CASSLDSAYGYTF. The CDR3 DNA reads TGTGCCAGCAGCCTCGACAGTGCCTATGGCTACACCTTC.

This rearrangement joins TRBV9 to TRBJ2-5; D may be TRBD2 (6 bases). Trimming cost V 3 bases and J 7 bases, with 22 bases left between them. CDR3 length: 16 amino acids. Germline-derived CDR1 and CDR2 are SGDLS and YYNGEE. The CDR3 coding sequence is TGTGCCAGCAGCGCTAGCGTGGAGGCCATGGTAGGGACCCAGTACTTC. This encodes CASSASVEAMVGTQYF.

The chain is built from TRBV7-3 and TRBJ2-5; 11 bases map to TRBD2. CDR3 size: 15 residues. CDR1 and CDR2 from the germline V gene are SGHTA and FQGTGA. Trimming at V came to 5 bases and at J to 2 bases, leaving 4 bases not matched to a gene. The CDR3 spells CASSGSGGVQETQYF. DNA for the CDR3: TGTGCCAGCAGCGGTAGCGGGGGGGTTCAAGAGACCCAGTACTTC. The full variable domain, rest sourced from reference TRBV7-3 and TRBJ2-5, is GAGVSQTPSNKVTEKGKYVELRCDPISGHTALYWYRQSLGQGPEFLIYFQGTGAADDSGLPNDRFFAVRPEGSVSTLKIQRTERGDSAVYLCASSGSGGVQETQYFGPGTRLLVL.

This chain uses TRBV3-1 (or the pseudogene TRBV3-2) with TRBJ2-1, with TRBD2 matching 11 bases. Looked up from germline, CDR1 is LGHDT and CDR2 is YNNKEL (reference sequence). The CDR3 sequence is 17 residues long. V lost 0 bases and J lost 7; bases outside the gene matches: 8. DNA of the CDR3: TGTGCCAGCAGCCAAGATAGCACTAGCGGGGGCTTGAATGAGCAGTTCTTC. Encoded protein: CASSQDSTSGGLNEQFF.

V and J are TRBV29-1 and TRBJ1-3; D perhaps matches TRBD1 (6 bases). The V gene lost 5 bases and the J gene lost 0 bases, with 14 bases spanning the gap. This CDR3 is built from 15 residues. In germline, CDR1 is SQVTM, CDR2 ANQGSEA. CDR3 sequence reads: CSVRLQGNSGNTIYF. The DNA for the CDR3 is TGCAGCGTTCGACTACAGGGCAACTCTGGAAACACCATATATTTT.

CDR3 coding DNA: TGTGCCTGGAGTGCACAGGCCCCTGGTATGGGCAATCAGCCCCAGCATTTT. Encoded protein: CAWSAQAPGMGNQPQHF. V and J are TRBV30 and TRBJ1-5, with D possibly being TRBD1 (5 bases). Germline V gives CDR1 GTSNPN, CDR2 SVGIG (reference sequence). The CDR3 totals 17 residues. V was shortened by 1 base and J by 2 bases, with 18 bases between the two germline ends.

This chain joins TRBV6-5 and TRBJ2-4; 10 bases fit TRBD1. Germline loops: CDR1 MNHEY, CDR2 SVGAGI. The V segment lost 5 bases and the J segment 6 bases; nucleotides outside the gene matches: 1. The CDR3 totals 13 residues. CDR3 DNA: TGTGCCAGCAGTCGGGACAGGGGAAACATTCAGTACTTC. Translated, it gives CASSRDRGNIQYF.

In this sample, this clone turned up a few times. CDR3 sequence reads: CASSQPQGQSGNTIYF. The CDR3 DNA follows: TGCGCCAGCAGCCAACCTCAGGGCCAGTCTGGAAACACCATATATTTT. The rearrangement joins TRBV4-1 to TRBJ1-3, with D tentatively TRBD1 (5 bases). Trimming cost V 2 bases and J 1 base, with 12 bases left between them. This CDR3 is built from 16 residues. Germline lookup yields CDR1 MGHRA and CDR2 YSYEKL.

Here the CDR3 reads CASSELRGWAFF. In DNA form, the CDR3 reads TGTGCCAGCAGCGAATTGCGGGGTTGGGCTTTCTTT. This chain uses TRBV3-1 (or the pseudogene TRBV3-2) with TRBJ1-1; no definite D call. Per the germline V gene, CDR1 is LGHDT and CDR2 is YNNKEL (reference sequence). Trimming shortened V by 5 bases and J by 11 bases, and 15 bases separated the two germline ends. There are 12 residues in the CDR3.

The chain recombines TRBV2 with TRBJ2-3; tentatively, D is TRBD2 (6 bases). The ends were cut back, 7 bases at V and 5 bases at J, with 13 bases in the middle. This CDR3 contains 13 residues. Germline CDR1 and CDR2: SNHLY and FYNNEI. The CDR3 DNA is TGTGCCAGCATGGTAGCGGCGTTAGATACGCAGTATTTT. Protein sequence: CASMVAALDTQYF.

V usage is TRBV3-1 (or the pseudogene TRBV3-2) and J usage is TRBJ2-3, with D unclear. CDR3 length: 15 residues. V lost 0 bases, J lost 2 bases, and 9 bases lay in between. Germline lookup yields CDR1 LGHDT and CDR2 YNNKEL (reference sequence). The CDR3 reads CASSQDPAVTDTQYF. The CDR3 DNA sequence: TGTGCCAGCAGCCAAGATCCGGCGGTCACAGATACGCAGTATTTT.

CDR3: CASSGGGSTNEKLFF. CDR3 in DNA: TGTGCCAGCAGTGGCGGGGGGTCGACTAATGAAAAACTGTTTTTT. The V gene is TRBV6-6, the J gene TRBJ1-4, with a possible D match to TRBD1 (5 bases). The V gene's germline CDR1 is MNHNY and CDR2 SVGAGI (reference sequence). Trimming removed 5 bases from V and 2 bases from J, with 12 bases in between. The CDR3 is 15 amino acids.

The CDR3 region is CSVRWTGPGDGYTF. CDR3 DNA: TGCAGCGTTCGGTGGACCGGGCCGGGGGATGGCTACACCTTC. The rearrangement joins TRBV29-1 to TRBJ1-2, with D perhaps TRBD1 (5 bases). Trimming left V 5 bases short and J 6 bases short, with 19 bases between. CDR3 length equals 14 residues. Germline values: CDR1 SQVTM, CDR2 ANQGSEA.

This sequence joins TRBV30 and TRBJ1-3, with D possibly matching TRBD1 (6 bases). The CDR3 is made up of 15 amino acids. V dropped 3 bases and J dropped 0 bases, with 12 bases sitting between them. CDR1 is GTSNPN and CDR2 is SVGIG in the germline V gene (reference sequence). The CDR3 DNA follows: TGTGCCTGGAGCGAGGGGGGGACCTCTGGAAACACCATATATTTT. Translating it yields CAWSEGGTSGNTIYF.

CDR3 in DNA: TGTGCCAGTAGCCCTTTTTACTCTAACTATGGCTACACCTTC. Translating gives CASSPFYSNYGYTF. This chain uses TRBV19 with TRBJ1-2; D call uncertain. Germline V lookup: CDR1 LNHDA, CDR2 SQIVND (reference sequence). The V and J ends lost 6 bases and 0 bases respectively, with 11 bases between them. This CDR3 has 14 amino acids.

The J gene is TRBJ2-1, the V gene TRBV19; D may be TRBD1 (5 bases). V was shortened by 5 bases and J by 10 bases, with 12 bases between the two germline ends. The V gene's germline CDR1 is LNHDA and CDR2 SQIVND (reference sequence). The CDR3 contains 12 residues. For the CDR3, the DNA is TGTGCCAGTAGTCAGGGTCAGAAGGAGCAGTTCTTC. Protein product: CASSQGQKEQFF.

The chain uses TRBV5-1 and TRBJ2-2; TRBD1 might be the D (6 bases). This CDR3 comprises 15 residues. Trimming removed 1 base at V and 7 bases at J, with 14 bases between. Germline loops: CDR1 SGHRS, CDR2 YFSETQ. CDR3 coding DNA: TGCGCCAGCAGCTTGTTGGGGGCTAGTGGCGGGGAGCTGTTTTTT. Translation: CASSLLGASGGELFF. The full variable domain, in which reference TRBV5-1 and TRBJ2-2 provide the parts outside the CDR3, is KAGVTQTPRYLIKTRGQQVTLSCSPISGHRSVSWYQQTPGQGLQFLFEYFSETQRNKGNFPGRFSGRQFSNSRSEMNVSTLELGDSALYLCASSLLGASGGELFFGEGSRLTVL.

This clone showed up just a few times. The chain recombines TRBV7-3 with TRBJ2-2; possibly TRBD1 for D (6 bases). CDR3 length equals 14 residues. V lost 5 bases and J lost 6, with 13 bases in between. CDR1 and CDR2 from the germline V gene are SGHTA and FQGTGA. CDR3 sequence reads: CASSAVRGPGELFF. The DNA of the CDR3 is TGTGCCAGCAGCGCGGTCAGGGGACCCGGGGAGCTGTTTTTT.

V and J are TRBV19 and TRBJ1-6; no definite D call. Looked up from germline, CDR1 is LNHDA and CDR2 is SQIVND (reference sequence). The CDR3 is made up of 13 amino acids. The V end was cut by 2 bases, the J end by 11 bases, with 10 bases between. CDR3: CASSINREAPLHF. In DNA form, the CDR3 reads TGTGCCAGTAGTATAAATAGGGAGGCACCCCTCCACTTT.

In nucleotides, the CDR3 is TGTGCCAGTAGTATCCCAGGGGGGGCCAACGTCCTGACTTTC. Protein sequence: CASSIPGGANVLTF. The chain has TRBV19 and TRBJ2-6; perhaps TRBD1 as D (5 bases). V lost 3 bases and J 4 bases, leaving 7 bases between the germline ends. The CDR3 covers 14 residues. The germline V gene has CDR1 LNHDA and CDR2 SQIVND (reference sequence).

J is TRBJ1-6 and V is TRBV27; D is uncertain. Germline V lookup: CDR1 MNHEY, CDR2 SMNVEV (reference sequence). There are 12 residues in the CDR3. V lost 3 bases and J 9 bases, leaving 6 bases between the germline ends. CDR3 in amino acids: CASSFPSSPLHF. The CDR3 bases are TGTGCCAGCAGTTTCCCTAGTTCACCCCTCCACTTT.

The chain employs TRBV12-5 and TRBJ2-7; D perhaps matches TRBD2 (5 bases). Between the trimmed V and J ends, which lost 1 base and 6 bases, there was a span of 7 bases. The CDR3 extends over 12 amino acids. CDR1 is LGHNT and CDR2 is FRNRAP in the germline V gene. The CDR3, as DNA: TGTGCTAGTGGTTTGGGACGGGGCGAGCAGTACTTC. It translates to CASGLGRGEQYF. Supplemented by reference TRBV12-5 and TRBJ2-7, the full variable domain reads DARVTQTPRHKVTEMGQEVTMRCQPILGHNTVFWYRQTMMQGLELLAYFRNRAPLDDSGMPKDRFSAEMPDATLATLKIQPSEPRDSAVYFCASGLGRGEQYFGPGTRLTVT.

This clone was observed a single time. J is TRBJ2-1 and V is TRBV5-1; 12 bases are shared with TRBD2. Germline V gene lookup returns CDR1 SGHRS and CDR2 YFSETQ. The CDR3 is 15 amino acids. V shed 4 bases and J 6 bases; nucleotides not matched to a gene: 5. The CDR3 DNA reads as TGCGCCAGCAGCAAACTAGCGGGGGGAATCAATGAGCAGTTCTTC. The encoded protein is CASSKLAGGINEQFF. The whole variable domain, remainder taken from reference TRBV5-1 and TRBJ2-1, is KAGVTQTPRYLIKTRGQQVTLSCSPISGHRSVSWYQQTPGQGLQFLFEYFSETQRNKGNFPGRFSGRQFSNSRSEMNVSTLELGDSALYLCASSKLAGGINEQFFGPGTRLTVL.